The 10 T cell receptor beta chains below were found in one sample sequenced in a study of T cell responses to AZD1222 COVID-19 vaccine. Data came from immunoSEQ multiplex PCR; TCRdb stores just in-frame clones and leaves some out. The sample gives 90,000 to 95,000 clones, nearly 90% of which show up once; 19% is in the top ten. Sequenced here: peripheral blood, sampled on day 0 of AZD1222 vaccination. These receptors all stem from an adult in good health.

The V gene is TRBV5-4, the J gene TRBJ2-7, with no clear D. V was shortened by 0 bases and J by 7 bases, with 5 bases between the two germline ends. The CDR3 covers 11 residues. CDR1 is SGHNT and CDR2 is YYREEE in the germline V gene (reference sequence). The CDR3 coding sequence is TGTGCCAGCAGCTTGGTGGGGGAGCAGTACTTC. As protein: CASSLVGEQYF.

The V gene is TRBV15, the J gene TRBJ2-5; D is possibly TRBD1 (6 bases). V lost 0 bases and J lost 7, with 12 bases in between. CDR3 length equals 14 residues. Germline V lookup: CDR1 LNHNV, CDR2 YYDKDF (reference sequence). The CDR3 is CATSRDIRGRTQYF. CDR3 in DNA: TGTGCCACCAGCAGAGATATCAGGGGCCGGACCCAGTACTTC.

The DNA of the CDR3 is TGTGCCAGCAGCTTACGGGGCGGAGATACGCAGTATTTT. Residues: CASSLRGGDTQYF. J is TRBJ2-3 and V is TRBV11-3; D tentatively reads TRBD1 or TRBD2 (5 bases each). This CDR3 region has 13 residues. Trimming left V 2 bases short and J 5 bases short, with 8 bases between. Per germline, CDR1 SGHNT and CDR2 YENEEA.

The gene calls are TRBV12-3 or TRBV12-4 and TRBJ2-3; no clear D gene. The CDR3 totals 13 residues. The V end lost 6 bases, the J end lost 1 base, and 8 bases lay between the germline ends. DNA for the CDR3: TGTGCCAGCAGCCCATCAGGCACAGATACGCAGTATTTT. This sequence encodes CASSPSGTDTQYF.

CDR3 sequence: CASSQQDYGYTF. The CDR3 nucleotides are TGCGCCAGCAGCCAACAGGACTATGGCTACACCTTC. J is TRBJ1-2 and V is TRBV4-3; D gene ambiguous. The V gene's germline CDR1 is LGHNA and CDR2 YSLEER. This CDR3 spans 12 amino acids. V was pared by 2 bases and J by 3 bases, with 4 bases between.

The CDR3 DNA is TGCGCCAGCAGCCAAGCTACAGGAGATGGCTACACCTTC. This sequence encodes CASSQATGDGYTF. V usage is TRBV4-3 and J usage is TRBJ1-2; maybe TRBD1 (5 bases). Germline CDR1 LGHNA, CDR2 YSLEER. The CDR3 is 13 amino acids. The V end lost 1 base, the J end lost 6 bases, and 9 bases lay between the germline ends.

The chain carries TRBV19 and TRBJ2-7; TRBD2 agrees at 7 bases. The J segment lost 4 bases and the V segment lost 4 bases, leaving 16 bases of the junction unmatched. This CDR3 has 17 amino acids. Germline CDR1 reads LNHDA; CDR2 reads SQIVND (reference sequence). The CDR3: CASSKYGGFGIGYEQYF. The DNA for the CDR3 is TGTGCCAGTAGTAAGTACGGGGGGTTTGGGATCGGATACGAGCAGTACTTC.

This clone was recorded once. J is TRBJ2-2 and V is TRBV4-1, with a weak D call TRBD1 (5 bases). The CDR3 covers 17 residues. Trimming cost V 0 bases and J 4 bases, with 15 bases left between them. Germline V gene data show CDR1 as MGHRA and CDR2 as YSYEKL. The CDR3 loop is CASSQEGQGSSTGELFF. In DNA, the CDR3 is TGCGCCAGCAGCCAAGAAGGGCAGGGTAGTTCCACCGGGGAGCTGTTTTTT.

CDR3 sequence (DNA): TGTGCCAGCAACCTGGCAGGACGGAGCATAAACTATGGCTACACCTTC. This translates into CASNLAGRSINYGYTF. This sequence joins TRBV28 and TRBJ1-2; no reliable D call. Germline CDR1 is MDHEN and CDR2 is SYDVKM. Trimming stripped 7 bases from V and 2 bases from J, with 20 bases between. The CDR3 is 16 amino acids.

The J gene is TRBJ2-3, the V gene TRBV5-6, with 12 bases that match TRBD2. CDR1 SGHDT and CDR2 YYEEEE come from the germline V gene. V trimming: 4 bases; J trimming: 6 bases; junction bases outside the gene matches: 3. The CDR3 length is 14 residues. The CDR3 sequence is CASSLAGGPDTQYF. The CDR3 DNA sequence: TGTGCCAGCAGCCTAGCGGGAGGGCCTGATACGCAGTATTTT.